The rows below give T cell receptor beta chains drawn from one sample of a study of chemoradiotherapy in HPV16-positive cancers. Sequencing used immunoSEQ multiplex PCR; TCRdb keeps in-frame clones, though not all of them. The table has about 24,000 clones, roughly 95% seen once. Sample acquisition took place from a patient who underwent chemoradiotherapy. The source is a human donor with HPV-associated anogenital cancer. Both conserved end residues are part of each CDR3. D genes are given only for firm matches. Some rows have no size entry. The others give once, few or many, or a class for an expanded clone.

TRBJ2-3 | NA | 14 | TRBV5-5 | NA | TGTGCCAGCAGCTCAAGACAGGCTACAGATACGCAGTATTTT | CASSSRQATDTQYF
TRBJ1-3 | TRBD1 | 13 | TRBV30 | NA | TGTGCCTGGAGTGGACAGGGACAGGGCACCATATATTTT | CAWSGQGQGTIYF
TRBJ2-5 | NA | 13 | TRBV11-1 | NA | TGTGCCAGCAGCTTTGAGGTCCAAGAGACCCAGTACTTC | CASSFEVQETQYF
TRBJ2-3 | NA | 15 | TRBV5-1 | NA | TGCGCCAGCAGCTTGCGGGGTGCTAGCACAGATACGCAGTATTTT | CASSLRGASTDTQYF
TRBJ2-6 | TRBD1 | 21 | TRBV28 | few | TGTGCCAGCAGCACCCTCTCCCTTAAGTCCAGGGGGCTCTCTGGGGCCAACGTCCTGACTTTC | CASSTLSLKSRGLSGANVLTF
TRBJ2-7 | TRBD2 | 16 | TRBV5-1 | NA | TGCGCCAGCAGCTTGAACGAGCGGGAAGGAGGCTACGAGCAGTACTTC | CASSLNEREGGYEQYF
TRBJ1-2 | NA | 16 | TRBV19 | NA | TGTGCCAGTAGTATTCCCAGGGGTGGTTATTTGAATGGCTACACCTTC | CASSIPRGGYLNGYTF
TRBJ2-2 | NA | 17 | TRBV5-1 | NA | TGCGCCAGCAGCTTGTTGGTTACGGACGGCGGCACCGGGGAGCTGTTTTTT | CASSLLVTDGGTGELFF
TRBJ2-7 | NA | 10 | TRBV20-1 | NA | TGCAGTGCTAGAGAACTCGGGCAGTACTTC | CSARELGQYF
TRBJ2-3 | TRBD2 | 14 | TRBV7-3 | NA | TGTGCCAGCAGCTTAGTGCCGGGAGGAGATACGCAGTATTTT | CASSLVPGGDTQYF
TRBJ2-3 | NA | 18 | TRBV5-1 | NA | TGCGCCAGCAGCTTGGGCCAAACAGTCACAGGGTCATTAGATACGCAGTATTTT | CASSLGQTVTGSLDTQYF
TRBJ2-2 | NA | 14 | TRBV5-6 | few | TGTGCCAGCAGCTTGCGGGGGCACACCGGGGAGCTGTTTTTT | CASSLRGHTGELFF
TRBJ1-1 | NA | 12 | TRBV28 | NA | TGTGCCAGCAGTTTGAGGGAAACTGAAGCTTTCTTT | CASSLRETEAFF
TRBJ2-1 | NA | 10 | TRBV20-1 | NA | TGCAGTGCCCTAGGCAATGAGCAGTTCTTC | CSALGNEQFF
TRBJ1-2 | NA | 15 | TRBV7-2 | NA | TGTGCCAGCAGCCGTTACAACAGGGACCTGAGTGGCTACACCTTC | CASSRYNRDLSGYTF
TRBJ1-5 | TRBD1 | 14 | TRBV7-2 | NA | TGTGCCAGCAGCTCGACAGGGTGGAATCAGCCCCAGCATTTT | CASSSTGWNQPQHF
TRBJ1-1 | TRBD1 | 15 | TRBV5-1 | once | TGCGCCAGCAGCCAGACAGGGGGAAAAGGAACTGAAGCTTTCTTT | CASSQTGGKGTEAFF
TRBJ1-5 | NA | 15 | TRBV5-8 | NA | TGTGCCAGCAGCTTAGAGGCTTATAGCAATCAGCCCCAGCATTTT | CASSLEAYSNQPQHF
TRBJ2-5 | NA | 14 | TRBV14 | NA | TGTGCCAGCAGCCCCAGGGATCTACAAGAGACCCAGTACTTC | CASSPRDLQETQYF
TRBJ2-7 | NA | 13 | TRBV9 | NA | TGTGCCAGCAGCGTTAACAGTGGGCTCGAGCAGTACTTC | CASSVNSGLEQYF
TRBJ1-1 | NA | 14 | TRBV2 | NA | TGTGCCAGCAGTGCCAGGGCCCTGAACACTGAAGCTTTCTTT | CASSARALNTEAFF
TRBJ2-1 | TRBD2 | 18 | TRBV19 | NA | TGTGCCAGTAGTACACCGGGACGCAGGACTAGCGGGAACAATGAGCAGTTCTTC | CASSTPGRRTSGNNEQFF
TRBJ2-1 | NA | 14 | TRBV9 | NA | TGTGCCAGCAGCGTACGGGGCACGAGAGATGAGCAGTTCTTC | CASSVRGTRDEQFF
TRBJ2-1 | TRBD2 | 17 | TRBV4-1 | NA | TGCGCCAGCAGCCAAGCGCAAATAGGACTAGCGGGGAATGAGCAGTTCTTC | CASSQAQIGLAGNEQFF
TRBJ1-2 | NA | 18 | TRBV7-4 | NA | TGTGCCAGCAGCGGATCGACGAGAGCAGCGCGAAAGACCTATGGCTACACCTTC | CASSGSTRAARKTYGYTF
TRBJ1-4 | NA | 15 | TRBV5-4 | NA | TGTGCCAGCAGCTTGGCCGGGGCCGAGGGTGAAAAACTGTTTTTT | CASSLAGAEGEKLFF
TRBJ2-1 | TRBD1 | 15 | TRBV4-1 | NA | TGCGCCAGCAGCCATGGACAGGGAGGTCAAAATGAGCAGTTCTTC | CASSHGQGGQNEQFF
TRBJ1-3 | TRBD1 | 15 | TRBV2 | NA | TGTGCCAGCAGTGAGAGGACAGGGTACGGAAACACCATATATTTT | CASSERTGYGNTIYF
TRBJ2-2 | NA | 16 | TRBV18 | NA | TGTGCCAGCTCACCACCCGCGGCACGGGTCACCGGGGAGCTGTTTTTT | CASSPPAARVTGELFF
TRBJ1-1 | NA | 16 | TRBV11-3 | NA | TGTGCCAGCAGCTCCTCCTCCTCGGGGGAGAACACTGAAGCTTTCTTT | CASSSSSSGENTEAFF
TRBJ2-3 | NA | 15 | TRBV5-1 | NA | TGCGCCAGCAGCTTGGGGAGAGGGTGGCCAGATACGCAGTATTTT | CASSLGRGWPDTQYF
TRBJ1-1 | NA | 15 | TRBV19 | NA | TGTGCCAGTAGTAGGTCGGCAGGGATAAACACTGAAGCTTTCTTT | CASSRSAGINTEAFF
TRBJ1-1 | NA | 13 | TRBV6-1 | NA | TGTGCCAGCAGTGTTGGGGGAAACACTGAAGCTTTCTTT | CASSVGGNTEAFF
TRBJ2-3 | NA | 14 | TRBV29-1 | NA | TGCAGCTTGCGCTCAGGGCCCCCAACAGATACGCAGTATTTT | CSLRSGPPTDTQYF